A selection of T cell receptor beta chains follows, all from one sample in a study of T cells in Graves' hyperthyroidism and ophthalmopathy. TCRdb used MiXCR to reprocess the multiplex PCR reads, holding one entry per CDR3 protein. This table holds over 500,000 distinct CDR3 sequences, about 15% found once. The sequenced material came from blood. These receptors all stem from a woman aged 40-49 years with Graves' hyperthyroidism. The CDR3 runs from the conserved cysteine through the conserved F or W. The order of the fields is D gene, clone size, V gene, J gene, CDR3 DNA, CDR3 protein. D genes are given only for firm matches. Clone size is stated in some rows and not others, as once, few, many or a class when expanded.

>TRBD2|many|TRBV7-8|TRBJ2-3
TGTGCCAGCAGCTTATCTACTAGCGGGAGTTCATTAGATACGCAGTATTTT
CASSLSTSGSSLDTQYF
>.|many|TRBV2|TRBJ2-2
TGTGCCAGTACAGTGCTCACCGGGGAGCTGTTTTTT
CASTVLTGELFF
>.|many|TRBV7-9|TRBJ2-5
TGTGCCAGCAGCTTTCGACAGCCCCAAGAGACCCAGTACTTC
CASSFRQPQETQYF
>TRBD1|few|TRBV30|TRBJ1-1
TGTGCCTGGAGTATCACCGGGACAGGGGGTCGGGGCACTGAAGCTTTCTTT
CAWSITGTGGRGTEAFF
>.|few|TRBV19|TRBJ2-7
TGTGCCAGTACCTCCTCGGAAGGGGCTATCGGGGGTGAGCAGTACTTC
CASTSSEGAIGGEQYF
>TRBD2|many|TRBV30|TRBJ2-3
TGTGCCTGGAGTGTAGCGGGAGTCGCAGATACGCAGTATTTT
CAWSVAGVADTQYF
>.|many|TRBV24-1|TRBJ2-7
TGTGCCACCAGTGATCGGACAGCCCGACCCTACGAGCAGTACTTC
CATSDRTARPYEQYF
>.|many|TRBV30|TRBJ1-4
TGTGCCTGGACTGAACGACAGCTTAATGAAAAACTGTTTTTT
CAWTERQLNEKLFF
>.|.|TRBV7-9|TRBJ1-3
TGTGCCAGCAGCTTAAGCCAGCTCTCTGGAAACACCATATATTTT
CASSLSQLSGNTIYF
>.|many|TRBV28|TRBJ2-7
TGTGCCAGCAGTTTGAGGCAGCCCTACGAGCAGTACTTC
CASSLRQPYEQYF
>.|many|TRBV27|TRBJ2-7
TGTGCCAGCAGTTTTAGCGGTACGGAGCAGTACTTC
CASSFSGTEQYF
>.|few|TRBV11-2|TRBJ1-3
TGTGCCAACATGCACAGGGTCCCTGGAAACACCATATATTTT
CANMHRVPGNTIYF
>TRBD2|.|TRBV20-1|TRBJ2-7
TGCAGTGCCACGGGACTAGCGGGAGCACGCTACGAGCAGTACTTC
CSATGLAGARYEQYF
>TRBD1|.|TRBV15|TRBJ1-3
TGTGCCACCAGCCGACAGGGGTCTACTGGAAACACCATATATTTT
CATSRQGSTGNTIYF
>TRBD2|few|TRBV7-9|TRBJ2-7
TGTGCCAGCAGCGGACTAGCGGGAACTTCCTACGAGCAGTACTTC
CASSGLAGTSYEQYF
>.|few|TRBV5-1|TRBJ2-1
TGCGCCAGCAGCTTGGAAGTTGGGCCTCCCTACAATGAGCAGTTCTTC
CASSLEVGPPYNEQFF
>.|.|TRBV7-2|TRBJ2-5
TGTGCCAGCAGCTTATTCGTTGGAGAGACCCAGTACTTC
CASSLFVGETQYF
>.|.|TRBV20-1|TRBJ2-1
TGCAGTGCTAGTGACACTAGATTTGGTGAGCAGTTCTTC
CSASDTRFGEQFF
>TRBD1|.|TRBV6-5|TRBJ1-3
TGTGCCAGCAGTTACACGGGACAGGTGGACACCATATATTTT
CASSYTGQVDTIYF
>.|many|TRBV5-1|TRBJ2-3
TGCGCCAGCAGCTTGGACAGTGGGGCCGTGGGAGATACGCAGTATTTT
CASSLDSGAVGDTQYF
>TRBD1|many|TRBV2|TRBJ1-6
TGTGCCAGCAGGACCTGGACAGGGGGAGATTCACCCCTCCACTTT
CASRTWTGGDSPLHF
>.|few|TRBV10-1|TRBJ2-5
TGCGCCAGCAGCGGGATAACGGATAGCGGCCAAGAGACCCAGTACTTC
CASSGITDSGQETQYF
>TRBD2|many|TRBV5-1|TRBJ2-1
TGCGCCAGCAGCTTGGGCGGGACTAGCGAATACAATGAGCAGTTCTTC
CASSLGGTSEYNEQFF
>TRBD2|many|TRBV28|TRBJ2-1
TGTGCCAGCAGTTCGGGACTAGCGGGCGGTGAGCAGTTCTTC
CASSSGLAGGEQFF
>TRBD1|many|TRBV20-1|TRBJ1-2
TGCAGTGCCAGGGGGGTTGGCTACACCTTC
CSARGVGYTF
>.|few|TRBV10-2|TRBJ1-2
TGCGCCAGCAGTGAGTCTGGCCCGGGGGCTGGCTACACCTTC
CASSESGPGAGYTF
>.|few|TRBV29-1|TRBJ1-1
TGCAGCGTTGAAGATCCGGGGGGGGGTACTGAAGCTTTCTTT
CSVEDPGGGTEAFF
>.|.|TRBV9|TRBJ2-1
TGTGCCAGCAGCCCGGACAGTTCCGCCTACAATGAGCAGTTCTTC
CASSPDSSAYNEQFF
>TRBD1|.|TRBV2|TRBJ2-2
TGTGCCAGCAGTGGAGACAGGGGCCACGGGGAGCTGTTTTTT
CASSGDRGHGELFF
>TRBD2|many|TRBV6-1|TRBJ2-1
TGTGCCAGCAGTCTAGGACTAGCGGGGTCAGGCTCCTACAATGAGCAGTTCTTC
CASSLGLAGSGSYNEQFF
>.|.|TRBV29-1|TRBJ1-6
TGCAGCGCGACCCTCTCATCGGGGTCACCCCTCCACTTT
CSATLSSGSPLHF
>.|many|TRBV12-3/TRBV12-4|TRBJ2-7
TGTGCCAGCAATGCCGGGGACGTACGTTCCAACGAGCAGTACTTC
CASNAGDVRSNEQYF
>.|many|TRBV27|TRBJ2-1
TGTGCCAGCAGTTTATCGGATTGGGTGAATGAGCAGTTCTTC
CASSLSDWVNEQFF
>TRBD2|many|TRBV5-5|TRBJ2-7
TGTGCCAGCAGTACTAGCGGTTACGAGCAGTACTTC
CASSTSGYEQYF
>.|few|TRBV6-4|TRBJ1-1
TGTGCCAGCAGTGACAAGGACCCCTTGCCCGTGAACACTGAAGCTTTCTTT
CASSDKDPLPVNTEAFF
>TRBD2|many|TRBV11-2|TRBJ2-5
TGTGCCAGCAGCTTAGAACTAGCGGGATCGGAGACCCAGTACTTC
CASSLELAGSETQYF
>TRBD1|few|TRBV6-1|TRBJ2-6
TGTGCCAGCAGTGGACAGGGATACTTCTCTGGGGCCAACGTCCTGACTTTC
CASSGQGYFSGANVLTF
>.|few|TRBV13|TRBJ1-1
TGTGCCAGCAGCTCAGGGGTGGGGTACACTGAAGCTTTCTTT
CASSSGVGYTEAFF
>.|few|TRBV28|TRBJ2-5
TGTGCCAGCAGTTCTCCCTATGGGCAAGAGACCCAGTACTTC
CASSSPYGQETQYF
>.|.|TRBV2|TRBJ1-1
TGTGCCATCAGTGAGCGACAGACCGCAAACACTGAAGCTTTCTTT
CAISERQTANTEAFF